This T cell receptor (beta chain) was obtained from a study of T cells in Graves' hyperthyroidism and ophthalmopathy. CDR1 and CDR2 from the germline V gene are LGHNA and YSLEER. The CDR3 is made up of 17 amino acids. V lost 2 bases, J lost 0 bases, and 14 bases lay in between. Study outcomes and limitations: With a median lead of around 5.9 months before onset, the model predicted ophthalmopathy.

Worth noting for this clonotype: Its antigen remains unknown.

The CDR3 regions of TCR beta were amplified from RNA transcripts. HTBI primers drove first-round RT-PCR of the TCR CDR3. TCRdb reprocessed the multiplex PCR reads with MiXCR, giving one entry per CDR3 protein. The table lists hundreds of thousands of distinct CDR3 sequences, about 14% of them singletons. Sequencing was performed on blood. The chain employs TRBV4-3 and TRBJ1-3, with D perhaps TRBD1 (6 bases). The receptor was derived from a young man with Graves' ophthalmopathy. The CDR3 sequence: CASSQRTGQHSGNTIYF. CDR3 nucleotides: TGCGCCAGCAGCCAACGAACGGGACAACACTCTGGAAACACCATATATTTT.